The 30 T cell receptor beta chains presented below share a single source sample, sequenced in a study of blood T cell repertoires in COVID-19. Assay: immunoSEQ multiplex PCR; the TCRdb copy retains only in-frame clones and omits some. Here the sample spans approximately 67,000 clones, roughly nine tenths being singletons. Sequenced sample: peripheral blood. These receptors all stem from a woman of 80 years or more with acute or convalescent COVID-19.

The V gene is TRBV4-1, the J gene TRBJ1-3, with D possibly TRBD1 on 5 matching bases. The ends were cut back, 4 bases at V and 8 bases at J, with 24 bases in the middle. The CDR3 is 17 amino acids. Per the germline V gene, CDR1 is MGHRA and CDR2 is YSYEKL. This CDR3 is CASSLTQAPSYLDTIYF. In DNA, the CDR3 is TGCGCCAGCAGCCTTACACAGGCTCCATCTTACTTAGACACCATATATTTT.

A note on this clone: The junction departs from germline at one end; a sequencing error may be responsible. The chain employs TRBV2 and TRBJ1-2, with D possibly TRBD1 on 6 matching bases. The CDR3 consists of 11 residues. Looked up from germline, CDR1 is SNHLY and CDR2 is FYNNEI. CDR3 bases: TGTGCCAGCAGTTCCGTTTCCGGGACATCCTTC. Amino acids: CASSSVSGTSF.

V is TRBV28 and J is TRBJ1-5; the match to TRBD1 covers 8 bases. Losses at the gene ends were 2 bases for V and 6 bases for J; bases not matched to a gene: 3. Germline V gives CDR1 MDHEN, CDR2 SYDVKM. The CDR3 totals 14 residues. CDR3 amino acids: CASSLVQGGQPQHF. DNA for the CDR3: TGTGCCAGCAGTTTAGTACAGGGGGGTCAGCCCCAGCATTTT.

The chain employs TRBV11-3 and TRBJ1-1, with D possibly being TRBD1 (5 bases). The CDR3 has 13 residues. With 3 bases removed from V and 0 bases from J, the gap between germline ends came to 5 bases. The germline V gene encodes CDR1 SGHNT and CDR2 YENEEA. CDR3 protein: CASSLTVNTEAFF. The CDR3 DNA is TGTGCCAGCAGCTTGACAGTGAACACTGAAGCTTTCTTT.

The rearrangement joins TRBV29-1 to TRBJ1-1, with a tentative D call TRBD1 (5 bases). V dropped 4 bases and J dropped 1 base, with 16 bases sitting between them. The germline V gene has CDR1 SQVTM and CDR2 ANQGSEA. CDR3 length: 15 amino acids. CDR3 residues: CSVGGLTWGNTEAFF. Here the CDR3 DNA reads TGCAGCGTTGGGGGACTAACCTGGGGGAACACTGAAGCTTTCTTT.

The V and J genes are TRBV24-1 and TRBJ2-7; 9 bases match TRBD1. The germline gives CDR1 KGHDR, CDR2 SFDVKD. After removal of 5 bases from V and 2 bases from J, the junction contained 6 bases not matched to a gene. This CDR3 has 15 residues. The CDR3 bases are TGTGCCACCAGTGGCGGACAGGGGCTTACCTACGAGCAGTACTTC. Residues: CATSGGQGLTYEQYF.

The V gene is TRBV5-4, the J gene TRBJ2-1, with 11 bases lining up with TRBD2. The CDR3 is 16 residues long. The germline V gene encodes CDR1 SGHNT and CDR2 YYREEE (reference sequence). After removal of 4 bases from V and 3 bases from J, the junction contained 6 bases not matched to a gene. In DNA form, the CDR3 reads TGTGCCAGCAGCCTAATCGGGACTAGCGGCTACAATGAGCAGTTCTTC. Translation: CASSLIGTSGYNEQFF. The whole variable domain, filled in from reference TRBV5-4 and TRBJ2-1, reads ETGVTQSPTHLIKTRGQQVTLRCSSQSGHNTVSWYQQALGQGPQFIFQYYREEENGRGNFPPRFSGLQFPNYSSELNVNALELDDSALYLCASSLIGTSGYNEQFFGPGTRLTVL.

The chain uses TRBV5-4 and TRBJ1-4; TRBD1 matches 9 bases. V dropped 4 bases and J dropped 7; count of bases not matched to a gene: 11. The CDR3 consists of 16 residues. From germline, CDR1 is SGHNT and CDR2 YYREEE (reference sequence). The CDR3 region has the DNA TGTGCCAGCAGCAGGGACCCGGGACAGGGATTTGAAAAACTGTTTTTT. Translation gives CASSRDPGQGFEKLFF.

The V and J genes are TRBV18 and TRBJ1-2; 8 bases align to TRBD1. The CDR3 has 18 amino acids. V shed 1 base and J 5 bases; nucleotides not matched to a gene: 15. Looked up from germline, CDR1 is KGHSH and CDR2 is LQKENI. The CDR3 region has the DNA TGTGCCAGCTCACCACTGGCGTCGGCTCCAGGGGGCGATTATGGCTACACCTTC. Residues: CASSPLASAPGGDYGYTF.

J is TRBJ2-4 and V is TRBV28, with D unclear. Looked up from germline, CDR1 is MDHEN and CDR2 is SYDVKM. With 7 bases removed from V and 0 bases from J, the gap between germline ends came to 7 bases. The CDR3 runs 13 residues. This chain's CDR3 is CASKLLAKNIQYF. The CDR3 DNA reads TGTGCCAGCAAGTTACTAGCCAAAAACATTCAGTACTTC.

This clone was observed a single time. The chain has TRBV6-2 or TRBV6-3 and TRBJ2-6; D remains ambiguous. Trimming cost V 2 bases and J 4 bases, with 9 bases left between them. Per the germline V gene, CDR1 is MNHEY and CDR2 is SVGEGT. CDR3 length: 15 residues. Here the CDR3 DNA reads TGTGCCAGCAGTTACGGGCTTCCCGGGGCCAACGTCCTGACTTTC. It translates to CASSYGLPGANVLTF.

The chain uses TRBV12-3 or TRBV12-4 and TRBJ2-5; maybe TRBD1 (5 bases). The germline V and J ends were trimmed by 5 bases and 7 bases, with 8 bases remaining between them. This CDR3 contains 11 residues. The CDR3 region has the DNA TGTGCCAGCAGTCTTCAGGGGACCCAGTACTTC. As protein: CASSLQGTQYF.

Comments on this clone: One end of the junction does not line up with germline, which may come from a read error. The chain couples TRBV14 to TRBJ2-3; 10 bases match TRBD2. The CDR3 runs 15 residues. Germline loops: CDR1 SGHDN, CDR2 FVKESK. The CDR3 DNA is TGTGCCAACAGCCAATTTAGCGGGAGGAGAGATACGCAGTATTTT. Translation gives CANSQFSGRRDTQYF.

The V call is TRBV18, the J call TRBJ2-5, with D unclear. V was cut by 0 bases and J by 4 bases, with 6 bases left in between. From germline, CDR1 is KGHSH and CDR2 LQKENI. This CDR3 has 13 amino acids. The CDR3 DNA sequence: TGTGCCAGCTCACCACCGGTGAGAGAGACCCAGTACTTC. It encodes CASSPPVRETQYF.

A few counts support this clone. The chain is built from TRBV4-2 and TRBJ2-2, with D tentatively TRBD1 (6 bases). The CDR3 extends over 15 amino acids. Between the trimmed V and J ends, which lost 1 base and 7 bases, there was a span of 13 bases. Germline values: CDR1 LGHNA, CDR2 YNFKEQ. The CDR3 DNA follows: TGTGCCAGCAGCCAAGGGAACAGGGTCCACGGGGAGCTGTTTTTT. It is translated as CASSQGNRVHGELFF.

This clone was observed a few times. The chain carries TRBV28 and TRBJ2-7; no definite D call. CDR3 size: 17 residues. V dropped 2 bases and J dropped 3 bases, with 20 bases sitting between them. Germline V CDR1 and CDR2: MDHEN, SYDVKM. The CDR3 reads CASSLPSVISSLYEQYF. In DNA, the CDR3 is TGTGCCAGCAGTTTACCATCCGTTATATCCTCACTCTACGAGCAGTACTTC.

This clone came up a few times. This chain joins TRBV18 and TRBJ2-2; 8 bases map to TRBD2. Germline CDR1 KGHSH, CDR2 LQKENI. The J segment lost 7 bases and the V segment lost 8 bases, leaving 15 bases of the junction unmatched. This CDR3 spans 16 amino acids. CDR3 region: CASTPYSGTLIGELFF. The CDR3 nucleotides read TGTGCCAGCACCCCTTATAGCGGGACGTTAATCGGGGAGCTGTTTTTT. Variable domain in full (rest from reference TRBV18 and TRBJ2-2): NAGVMQNPRHLVRRRGQEARLRCSPMKGHSHVYWYRQLPEEGLKFMVYLQKENIIDESGMPKERFSAEFPKEGPSILRIQQVVRGDSAAYFCASTPYSGTLIGELFFGEGSRLTVL.

The rearrangement uses TRBV3-1 (or the pseudogene TRBV3-2) and TRBJ2-3; 8 bases map to TRBD2. Germline-derived CDR1 and CDR2 are LGHDT and YNNKEL (reference sequence). The trim removed 2 bases at V and 2 bases at J, leaving 3 bases unmatched. The CDR3 consists of 15 residues. The CDR3: CASSQRGGNTDTQYF. The CDR3 nucleotides are TGTGCCAGCAGCCAACGGGGGGGCAACACAGATACGCAGTATTTT.

The rearrangement joins TRBV14 to TRBJ2-7, with D perhaps matching TRBD2 (6 bases). Trimming took off 0 bases at V and 9 bases at J, with 12 bases between the two ends. Germline V lookup: CDR1 SGHDN, CDR2 FVKESK. This CDR3 comprises 13 residues. The CDR3 sequence: CASSQDPLGGQYF. CDR3 nucleotide sequence: TGTGCCAGCAGCCAAGACCCGCTGGGAGGGCAGTACTTC.

The rearrangement joins TRBV6-2 or TRBV6-3 to TRBJ1-2; 7 positions match TRBD1. The CDR3 covers 15 residues. Looked up from germline, CDR1 is MNHEY and CDR2 is SVGEGT. V trimming: 5 bases; J trimming: 4 bases; junction bases outside the gene matches: 10. The CDR3 loop reads CASSQQGSGGYGYTF. The CDR3, as DNA: TGTGCCAGCAGTCAACAGGGGTCCGGGGGCTATGGCTACACCTTC.

The CDR3 region is CASSFQPEEVGEQYF. In DNA, the CDR3 is TGTGCCAGCAGCTTTCAGCCCGAGGAGGTGGGGGAGCAGTACTTC. The gene calls are TRBV5-5 and TRBJ2-7; a possible D gene is TRBD2 (5 bases). V gave up 2 bases and J gave up 7 bases, with 19 bases separating them. Germline V lookup: CDR1 SGHKS, CDR2 YYEKEE (reference sequence). This CDR3 has 15 residues. Looking up the rest from reference TRBV5-5 and TRBJ2-7 gives the full variable domain: DAGVTQSPTHLIKTRGQQVTLRCSPISGHKSVSWYQQVLGQGPQFIFQYYEKEERGRGNFPDRFSARQFPNYSSELNVNALLLGDSALYLCASSFQPEEVGEQYFGPGTRLTVT.

V and J are TRBV5-1 and TRBJ1-5, with 7 bases matching TRBD1. This CDR3 is 16 amino acids long. Trimming removed 0 bases from V and 5 bases from J; junction bases left unmatched: 8. The germline V gene encodes CDR1 SGHRS and CDR2 YFSETQ. The CDR3 is CASSLGGGGIYQPQHF. In DNA form, the CDR3 reads TGCGCCAGCAGCTTGGGAGGGGGCGGCATATATCAGCCCCAGCATTTT.

The chain links TRBV12-3 or TRBV12-4 to TRBJ2-1; TRBD2 is a possible D gene (6 bases). V was clipped by 3 bases and J by 15 bases, with 12 bases between them. CDR3 size: 11 residues. The CDR3, as DNA: TGTGCCAGCAGTTTGAGACTAGATCCGTTCTTC. Translation: CASSLRLDPFF.

This clone was picked up a small number of times. V gene TRBV5-1 combines with J gene TRBJ2-5; 11 bases are a match to TRBD1. V lost 3 bases and J lost 4; bases outside the gene matches: 5. CDR3 length: 15 residues. CDR1 is SGHRS, CDR2 YFSETQ, per germline. The CDR3 region is CASSSGQGEGETQYF. CDR3 DNA: TGCGCCAGCAGCTCGGGACAGGGGGAGGGAGAGACCCAGTACTTC.

The chain couples TRBV7-2 to TRBJ1-5; D may be TRBD1 (5 bases). V lost 6 bases and J lost 5, with 20 bases in between. CDR1 SGHTA and CDR2 FQGNSA come from the germline V gene. The CDR3 spans 16 residues. The CDR3 nucleotides read TGTGCCAGCAGTAACATGCTGGCAGGGTCGGATCAGCCCCAGCATTTT. Amino acids: CASSNMLAGSDQPQHF.

This rearrangement joins TRBV12-3 or TRBV12-4 to TRBJ1-1; 7 bases fit TRBD1. The CDR3 is 12 residues long. Trimming cost V 6 bases and J 9 bases; bases outside gene matches: 7. This CDR3 is CASSHRQGKAFF. The CDR3 DNA reads as TGTGCCAGCAGCCACCGACAGGGTAAAGCTTTCTTT.

This clone was found a few times. V usage is TRBV19 and J usage is TRBJ1-3; 7 nucleotides line up with TRBD1. Looked up from germline, CDR1 is LNHDA and CDR2 is SQIVND (reference sequence). The CDR3 covers 14 residues. With V trimmed by 2 bases and J by 8 bases, 6 bases remained unmatched. Here the CDR3 reads CASSIIEGADTIYF. The CDR3 region has the DNA TGTGCCAGTAGTATAATAGAGGGGGCGGACACCATATATTTT.

V is TRBV28 and J is TRBJ2-2; D perhaps matches TRBD2 (6 bases). Looked up from germline, CDR1 is MDHEN and CDR2 is SYDVKM. Trimming took off 5 bases at V and 6 bases at J, with 10 bases between the two ends. The CDR3 contains 13 residues. CDR3 sequence reads: CASSRGGAGELFF. DNA of the CDR3: TGTGCCAGCAGTCGCGGCGGGGCCGGGGAGCTGTTTTTT.

V usage is TRBV25-1 and J usage is TRBJ1-3, with no clear D. The CDR3 runs 16 residues. The germline V gene has CDR1 MGHDK and CDR2 SYGVNS. With 5 bases removed from V and 0 bases from J, the gap between germline ends came to 14 bases. The DNA of the CDR3 is TGTGCCAGCAGTCACCCAAGTGGAGACTCTGGAAACACCATATATTTT. Its translation is CASSHPSGDSGNTIYF.

This chain connects TRBV30 to TRBJ2-3; TRBD1 matches 10 bases. The CDR3 is made up of 15 amino acids. The ends lost 5 bases at V and 6 bases at J; junction bases unmatched: 11. Germline CDR1 GTSNPN, CDR2 SVGIG (reference sequence). The CDR3 is CAWGDRGSAADTQYF. The CDR3 region has the DNA TGTGCCTGGGGGGACAGGGGCAGCGCGGCCGATACGCAGTATTTT.